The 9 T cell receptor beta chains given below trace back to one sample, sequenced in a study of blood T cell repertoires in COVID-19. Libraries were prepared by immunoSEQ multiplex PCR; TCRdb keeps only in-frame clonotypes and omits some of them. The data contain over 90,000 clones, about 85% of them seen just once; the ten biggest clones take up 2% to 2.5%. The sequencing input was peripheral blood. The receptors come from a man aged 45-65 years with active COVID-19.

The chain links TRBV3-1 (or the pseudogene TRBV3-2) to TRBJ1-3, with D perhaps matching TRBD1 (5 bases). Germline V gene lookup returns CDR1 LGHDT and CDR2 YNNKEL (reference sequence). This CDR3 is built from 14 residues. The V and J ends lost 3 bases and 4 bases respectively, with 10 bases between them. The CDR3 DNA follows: TGTGCCAGCAGCCAGGGAAGGGGAGGAAACACCATATATTTT. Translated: CASSQGRGGNTIYF.

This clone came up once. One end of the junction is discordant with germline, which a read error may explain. The CDR3 region is CASSLAALSF. In DNA, the CDR3 is TGTGCCAGCAGTTTGGCCGCCCTTTCCTTC. The V and J genes are TRBV12-3 or TRBV12-4 and TRBJ1-2; D unclear. The CDR3 runs 10 residues.

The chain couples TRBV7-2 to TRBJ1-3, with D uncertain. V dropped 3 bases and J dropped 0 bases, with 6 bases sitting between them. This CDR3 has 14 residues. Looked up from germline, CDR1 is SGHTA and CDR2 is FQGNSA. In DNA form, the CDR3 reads TGTGCCAGCAGCTTCGGTCTCTCTGGAAACACCATATATTTT. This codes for CASSFGLSGNTIYF.

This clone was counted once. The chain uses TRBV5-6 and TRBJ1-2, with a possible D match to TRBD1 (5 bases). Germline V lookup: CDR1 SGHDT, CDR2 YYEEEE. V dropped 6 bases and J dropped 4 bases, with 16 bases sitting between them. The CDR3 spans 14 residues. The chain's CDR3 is CASKLGLGGYGYTF. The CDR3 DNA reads TGTGCCAGCAAGCTTGGATTGGGGGGCTATGGCTACACCTTC.

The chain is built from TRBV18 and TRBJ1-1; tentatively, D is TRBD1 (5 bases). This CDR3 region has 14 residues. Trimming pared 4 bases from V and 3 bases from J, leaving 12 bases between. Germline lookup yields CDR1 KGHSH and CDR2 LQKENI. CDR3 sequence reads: CASSLQGGYTEAFF. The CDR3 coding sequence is TGTGCCAGCTCACTCCAGGGAGGGTACACTGAAGCTTTCTTT.

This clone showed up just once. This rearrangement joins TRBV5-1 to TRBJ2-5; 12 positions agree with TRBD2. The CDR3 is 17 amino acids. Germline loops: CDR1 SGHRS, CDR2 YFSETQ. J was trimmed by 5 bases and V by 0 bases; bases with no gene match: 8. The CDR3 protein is CASSLGLSSGGEETQYF. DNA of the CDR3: TGCGCCAGCAGCTTGGGTCTCTCTAGCGGGGGGGAGGAGACCCAGTACTTC.

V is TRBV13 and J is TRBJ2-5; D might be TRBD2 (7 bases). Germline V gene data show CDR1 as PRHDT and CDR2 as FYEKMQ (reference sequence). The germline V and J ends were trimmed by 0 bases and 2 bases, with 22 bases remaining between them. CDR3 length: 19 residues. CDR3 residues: CASSLGGELVGGEQETQYF. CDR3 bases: TGTGCCAGCAGCTTAGGCGGAGAGCTCGTAGGGGGGGAACAAGAGACCCAGTACTTC.

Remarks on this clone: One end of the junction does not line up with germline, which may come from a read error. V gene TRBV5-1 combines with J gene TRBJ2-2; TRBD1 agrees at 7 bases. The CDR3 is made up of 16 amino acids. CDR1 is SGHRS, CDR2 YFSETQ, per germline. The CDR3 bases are TGCGCCAGCAGTTTGGAGGCAGGGGGAAACACCGGGGAGCTGTTTTTT. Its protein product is CASSLEAGGNTGELFF.

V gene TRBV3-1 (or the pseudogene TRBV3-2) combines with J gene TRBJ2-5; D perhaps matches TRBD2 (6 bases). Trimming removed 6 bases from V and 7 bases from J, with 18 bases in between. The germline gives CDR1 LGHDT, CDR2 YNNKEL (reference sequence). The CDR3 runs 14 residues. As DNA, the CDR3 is TGTGCCAGCAGGACGGAGGGGAATTTGGGGACCCAGTACTTC. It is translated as CASRTEGNLGTQYF.